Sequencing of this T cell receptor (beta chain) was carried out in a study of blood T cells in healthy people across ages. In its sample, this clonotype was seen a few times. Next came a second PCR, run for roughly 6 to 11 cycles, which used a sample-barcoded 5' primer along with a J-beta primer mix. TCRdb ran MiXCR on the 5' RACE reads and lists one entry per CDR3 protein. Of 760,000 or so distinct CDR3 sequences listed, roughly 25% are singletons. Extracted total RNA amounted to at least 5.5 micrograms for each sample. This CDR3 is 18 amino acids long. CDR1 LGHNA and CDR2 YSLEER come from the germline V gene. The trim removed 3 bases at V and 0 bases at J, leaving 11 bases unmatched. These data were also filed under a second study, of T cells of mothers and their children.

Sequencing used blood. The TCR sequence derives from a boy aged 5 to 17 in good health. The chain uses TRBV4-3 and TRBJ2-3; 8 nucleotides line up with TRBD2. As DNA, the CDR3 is TGCGCCAGCAGCCAGGGCGCGGGGGGCATATTTAGCACAGATACGCAGTATTTT. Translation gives CASSQGAGGIFSTDTQYF.